The clone carrying this TCR beta chain was observed a few times. Its antigen is not identified. Germline V lookup: CDR1 WNHNN, CDR2 SYGVQD (reference sequence). The CDR3 contains 15 residues. Trimming took off 5 bases at V and 4 bases at J, with 15 bases between the two ends. The data belong to a study of T cells in Graves' hyperthyroidism and ophthalmopathy. Points from the study as a whole: The model predicted ophthalmopathy a median roughly 6.5 months before onset. In simple terms, a model built on 13 V-J features told ophthalmopathy apart from stable hyperthyroidism.

Amplified TCR beta CDR3 regions came from RNA transcripts. In the first-round RT-PCR of the TCR CDR3, the HTBI primer set was used. MiXCR, applied by TCRdb to the multiplex PCR reads, yields one record per CDR3 protein. This table holds hundreds of thousands of distinct CDR3 sequences, 14% to 15% found once. The sequenced sample consisted of blood. The clonotype was recovered from a man younger than 35 with Graves' ophthalmopathy. The chain employs TRBV10-1 and TRBJ2-1; D gene ambiguous. This CDR3 reads CASSHFGERYNEQFF. The DNA of the CDR3 is TGCGCCAGCAGTCATTTTGGCGAGAGATACAATGAGCAGTTCTTC.